One and the same sample provided the 8 T cell receptor beta chains below, sequenced in a study of long-term antiretroviral therapy in people with HIV. A v3.0 immunoSEQ assay was performed at survey level. Using immunoSEQ multiplex PCR, the repertoire was profiled, and TCRdb retains in-frame clones only, with some absent. This sample has some 14,000 clones; around 83% occur once, and the top ten carry 18%. Sequenced material: unsorted PBMCs, taken just before starting antiretroviral therapy. The receptors were sampled from a man aged 40-50 years with HIV.

The sample holds one count of this clone. This chain links TRBV27 with TRBJ2-1; D not certain. Germline V gives CDR1 MNHEY, CDR2 SMNVEV (reference sequence). The CDR3 sequence is 15 residues long. Trimming stripped 5 bases from V and 1 base from J, with 12 bases between. The DNA for the CDR3 is TGTGCCAGCAGTCTTCAGCCGGTATCCTACAATGAGCAGTTCTTC. It encodes CASSLQPVSYNEQFF.

The chain is built from TRBV2 and TRBJ1-3, with 9 bases fitting TRBD1. V lost 4 bases to trimming and J lost 4 bases; unmatched junction nucleotides: 8. The CDR3 runs to 16 residues. CDR1 SNHLY and CDR2 FYNNEI come from the germline V gene. CDR3 bases: TGTGCCAGCAGTGGACAGGGGGTATGGAACGGAAACACCATATATTTT. Residues: CASSGQGVWNGNTIYF.

This chain joins TRBV19 and TRBJ2-7; possible D gene TRBD1, 6 bases. The germline V gene encodes CDR1 LNHDA and CDR2 SQIVND (reference sequence). The length of the CDR3 is 12 residues. Deletions cut 9 bases from V and 0 bases from J, with 9 bases between. The CDR3 spells CASGQTSYEQYF. Written as DNA, the CDR3 is TGTGCCAGCGGACAGACCTCCTACGAGCAGTACTTC.

The rearrangement links TRBV5-1 to TRBJ1-3, with 8 bases that match TRBD1. This CDR3 comprises 16 residues. Germline CDR1 reads SGHRS; CDR2 reads YFSETQ. Trimming at V came to 1 base and at J to 2 bases, leaving 5 bases not matched to a gene. CDR3: CASSLLGRGPGNTIYF. The DNA of the CDR3 is TGCGCCAGCAGCTTGTTGGGCAGGGGGCCTGGAAACACCATATATTTT.

The DNA of the CDR3 is TGCGCCAGCAGCCAAGAGGACAGAAAAGGGACTAGCAGGAGCTACGAGCAGTACTTC. Amino acid sequence: CASSQEDRKGTSRSYEQYF. The genes are TRBV4-1 and TRBJ2-7; 9 nucleotides agree with TRBD2. Germline CDR1 reads MGHRA; CDR2 reads YSYEKL. This CDR3 has 19 residues. V shed 0 bases, J shed 3 bases, and the junction held 15 bases outside the gene matches.

The chain recombines TRBV18 with TRBJ1-1, with D uncertain. The V end lost 3 bases, the J end lost 1 base, and 12 bases lay between the germline ends. Looked up from germline, CDR1 is KGHSH and CDR2 is LQKENI. The CDR3 contains 15 residues. The CDR3 DNA reads TGTGCCAGCTCACCCTTAAAAGAGCCGAACACTGAAGCTTTCTTT. Residues: CASSPLKEPNTEAFF.

The rearrangement uses TRBV5-4 and TRBJ1-1; D not certain. The CDR3 runs 15 residues. Germline lookup yields CDR1 SGHNT and CDR2 YYREEE (reference sequence). Deletions cut 3 bases from V and 6 bases from J, with 18 bases between. The CDR3 coding sequence is TGTGCCAGCAGCTCCAGCCGTGAAAGTAGCGCTGAAGCTTTCTTT. Protein product: CASSSSRESSAEAFF.

The gene calls are TRBV29-1 and TRBJ2-6; D is unresolved. The CDR3 has 15 residues. The V end was cut by 4 bases, the J end by 0 bases, with 10 bases between. Germline values: CDR1 SQVTM, CDR2 ANQGSEA. CDR3 nucleotide sequence: TGCAGCGTTGTGGCAGTTAGCTCTGGGGCCAACGTCCTGACTTTC. Translation gives CSVVAVSSGANVLTF.